This T cell receptor beta chain was retrieved from a study of PD-L1 blockade in urothelial cancer. Here immunoSEQ multiplex PCR was the method, and the copy in TCRdb shows in-frame clones only, minus some. The sample lists around 110,000 clones; approximately 90% were seen once. With 7 bases clipped from V and 15 bases from J, the junction kept 4 bases outside the gene matches. Germline CDR1 LNHDA, CDR2 SQIVND (reference sequence). The CDR3 has 10 residues. Noted time point: peripheral blood 6 weeks after treatment start. The table lists this clone with a count of one. The antigen is not known. Study-wide points: Where pretreatment blood TCR clonality fell below the median, better survival was predicted.

The origin of this receptor is a man in his sixties with urothelial cancer. This material consisted of PBMCs, taken around atezolizumab (anti-PD-L1) treatment. The chain couples TRBV19 to TRBJ2-1, with 9 bases fitting TRBD2. The CDR3 region has the DNA TGTGCCAGTACTGCGGGAGGGCCGTTCTTC. It codes for CASTAGGPFF.